There are many counts of the clone carrying this T cell receptor (beta chain). The antigen is unknown. The ends lost 11 bases at V and 1 base at J; junction bases unmatched: 10. The CDR3 covers 14 residues. The authors prepared the TCRbeta library with unique molecular identifiers. TCRdb reprocessed the PCR reads with MiXCR, giving one entry per CDR3 protein. In the table there are approximately 650,000 distinct CDR3 sequences, under 15% of which are singletons. This record comes from a study of T-cell reconstitution after alpha-beta-depleted transplantation in children. General observations from the study: The authors attributed T-cell counts and diversity one year after transplant mostly to newly produced T cells. Approximately two months post-transplant, alpha-beta T cells reportedly originated from several hundred expanded graft clones. Surviving thymic progenitors and recipient T cells were the source of high TCRbeta diversity at day 60 in some patients.

This receptor was identified in a girl aged 2 to 9 with congenital amegakaryocytic thrombocytopenia, due to receive a stem cell transplant. This chain links TRBV12-3 or TRBV12-4 with TRBJ1-1, with 7 bases lining up with TRBD1. The input for sequencing was PBMCs, taken before TCRalphabeta/CD19-depleted stem cell transplant. The CDR3 DNA reads TGTGCCCTTGTGGGACAGCACGAGAACACTGAAGCTTTCTTT. Translating it yields CALVGQHENTEAFF.